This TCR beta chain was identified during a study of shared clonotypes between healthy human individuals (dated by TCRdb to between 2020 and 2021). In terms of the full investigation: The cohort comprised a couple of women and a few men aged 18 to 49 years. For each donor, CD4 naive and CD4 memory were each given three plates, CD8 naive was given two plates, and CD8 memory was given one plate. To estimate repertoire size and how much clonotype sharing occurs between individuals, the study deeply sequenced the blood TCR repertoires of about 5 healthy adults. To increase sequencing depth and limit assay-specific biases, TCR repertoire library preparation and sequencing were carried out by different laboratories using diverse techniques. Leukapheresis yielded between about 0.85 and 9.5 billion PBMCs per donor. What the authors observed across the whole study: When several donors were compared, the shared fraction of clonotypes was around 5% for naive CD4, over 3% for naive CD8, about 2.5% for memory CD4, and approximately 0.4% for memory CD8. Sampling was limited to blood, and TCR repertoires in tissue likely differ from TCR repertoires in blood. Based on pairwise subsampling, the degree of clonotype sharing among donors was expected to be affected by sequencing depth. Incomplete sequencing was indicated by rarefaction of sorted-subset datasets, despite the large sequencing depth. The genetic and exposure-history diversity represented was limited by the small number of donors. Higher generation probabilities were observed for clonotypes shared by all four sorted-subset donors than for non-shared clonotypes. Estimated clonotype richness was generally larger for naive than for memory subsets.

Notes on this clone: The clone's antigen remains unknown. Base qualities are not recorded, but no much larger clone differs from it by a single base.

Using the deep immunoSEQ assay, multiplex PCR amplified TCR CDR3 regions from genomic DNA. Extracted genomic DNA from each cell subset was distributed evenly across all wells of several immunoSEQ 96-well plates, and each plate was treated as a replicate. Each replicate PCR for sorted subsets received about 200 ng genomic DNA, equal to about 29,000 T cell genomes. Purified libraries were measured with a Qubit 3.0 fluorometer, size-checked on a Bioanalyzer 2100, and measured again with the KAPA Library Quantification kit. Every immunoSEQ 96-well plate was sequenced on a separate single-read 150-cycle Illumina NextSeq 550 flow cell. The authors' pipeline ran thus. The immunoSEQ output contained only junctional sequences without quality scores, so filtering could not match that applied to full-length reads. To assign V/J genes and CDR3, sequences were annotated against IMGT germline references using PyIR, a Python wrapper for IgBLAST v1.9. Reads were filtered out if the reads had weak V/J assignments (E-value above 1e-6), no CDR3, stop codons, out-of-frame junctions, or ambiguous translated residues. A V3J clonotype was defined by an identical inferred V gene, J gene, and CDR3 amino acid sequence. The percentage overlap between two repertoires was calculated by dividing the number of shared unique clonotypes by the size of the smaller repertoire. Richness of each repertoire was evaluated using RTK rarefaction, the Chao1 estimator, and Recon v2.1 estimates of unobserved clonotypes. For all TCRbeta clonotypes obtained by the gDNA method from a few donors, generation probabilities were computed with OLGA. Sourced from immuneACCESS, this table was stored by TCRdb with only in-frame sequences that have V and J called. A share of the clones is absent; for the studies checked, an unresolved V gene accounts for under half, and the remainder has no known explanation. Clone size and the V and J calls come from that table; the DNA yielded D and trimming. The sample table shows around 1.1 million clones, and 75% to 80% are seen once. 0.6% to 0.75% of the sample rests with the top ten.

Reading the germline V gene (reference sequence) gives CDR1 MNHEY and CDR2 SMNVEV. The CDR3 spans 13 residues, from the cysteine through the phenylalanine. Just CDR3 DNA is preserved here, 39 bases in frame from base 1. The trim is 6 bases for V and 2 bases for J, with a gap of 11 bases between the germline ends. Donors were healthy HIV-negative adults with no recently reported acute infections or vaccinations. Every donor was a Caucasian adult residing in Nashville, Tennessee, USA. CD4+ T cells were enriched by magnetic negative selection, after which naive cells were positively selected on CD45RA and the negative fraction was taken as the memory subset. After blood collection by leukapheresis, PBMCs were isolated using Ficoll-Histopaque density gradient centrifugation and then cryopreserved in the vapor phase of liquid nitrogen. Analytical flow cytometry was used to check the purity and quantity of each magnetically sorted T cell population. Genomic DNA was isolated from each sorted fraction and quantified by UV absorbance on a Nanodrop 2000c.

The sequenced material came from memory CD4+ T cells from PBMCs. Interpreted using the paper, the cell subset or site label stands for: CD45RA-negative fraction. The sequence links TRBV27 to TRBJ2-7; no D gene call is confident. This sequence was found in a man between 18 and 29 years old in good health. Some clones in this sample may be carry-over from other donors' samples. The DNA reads TGTGCCAGCAGCTTGGACGAAACCTACGAGCAGTACTTC. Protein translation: CASSLDETYEQYF.